Listed here is a single T cell receptor (beta chain). What it binds is not known. Both 60 Vbeta primers and 13 Jbeta primers went into the PCR. The data were produced by immunoSEQ multiplex PCR, yet TCRdb's version contains in-frame clones alone and is incomplete. In the table there are 150,000 to 200,000 clones, 65% to 90% of which are singletons. The sample belongs to a study of cytomegalovirus exposure and HLA in healthy donors. Study at large: Early release data held roughly 90 million unique TCRs from HLA-typed donors.

CDR3 length: 15 amino acids. Unmatched junction bases numbered 5, after V lost 2 bases and J lost 4 bases. The germline CDR1 and CDR2 sequences are KGHSH and LQKENI. Study-wide results and limits: For cytomegalovirus status, the classifier reportedly gave diagnoses with high specificity and sensitivity.

The sequence derives from a man aged 50 or older in good health and CMV-seropositive. The chain has TRBV18 and TRBJ2-5; 9 positions agree with TRBD1. Specimen: PBMCs. The CDR3 here is CASSPFGTGRETQYF. The CDR3, as DNA: TGTGCCAGCTCACCATTCGGGACAGGGAGAGAGACCCAGTACTTC.